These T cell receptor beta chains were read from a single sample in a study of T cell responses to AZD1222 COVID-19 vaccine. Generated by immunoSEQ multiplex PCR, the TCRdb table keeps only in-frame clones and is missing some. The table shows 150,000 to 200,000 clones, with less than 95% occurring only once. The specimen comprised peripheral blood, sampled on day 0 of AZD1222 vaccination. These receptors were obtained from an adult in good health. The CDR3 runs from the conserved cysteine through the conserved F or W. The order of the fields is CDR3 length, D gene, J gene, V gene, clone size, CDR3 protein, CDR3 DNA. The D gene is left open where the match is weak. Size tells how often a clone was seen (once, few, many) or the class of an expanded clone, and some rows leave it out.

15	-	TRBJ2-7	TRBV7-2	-	CASSLAAGSAYEQYF	TGTGCCAGCAGCTTAGCTGCGGGGTCAGCCTACGAGCAGTACTTC
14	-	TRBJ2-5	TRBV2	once	CASSVVGRQETQYF	TGTGCCAGCAGTGTGGTGGGCAGACAAGAGACCCAGTACTTC
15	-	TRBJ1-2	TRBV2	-	CASSAFEGANYGYTF	TGTGCCAGCAGTGCATTCGAGGGGGCTAACTATGGCTACACCTTC
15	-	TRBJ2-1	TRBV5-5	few	CASSLVGIRLVEQFF	TGTGCCAGCAGCTTGGTTGGGATTAGGCTCGTTGAGCAGTTCTTC
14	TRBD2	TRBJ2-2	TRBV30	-	CAWSRGENTGELFF	TGTGCCTGGAGCCGGGGGGAAAACACCGGGGAGCTGTTTTTT
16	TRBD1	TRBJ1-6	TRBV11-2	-	CASSPRTGGDNSPLHF	TGTGCCAGCAGCCCCCGTACAGGGGGGGATAATTCACCCCTCCACTTT
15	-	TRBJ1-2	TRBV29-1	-	CSVDVRGLANYGYTF	TGCAGCGTCGATGTCCGGGGACTCGCTAACTATGGCTACACCTTC
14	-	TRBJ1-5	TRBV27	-	CASRPVYSNQPQHF	TGTGCCAGCAGACCTGTGTATAGCAATCAGCCCCAGCATTTT
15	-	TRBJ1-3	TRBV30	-	CAWSLGLSSGNTIYF	TGTGCCTGGAGTCTCGGGCTGAGCTCTGGAAACACCATATATTTT
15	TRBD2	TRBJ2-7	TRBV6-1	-	CASSEELAGPYEQYF	TGTGCCAGCAGTGAAGAGCTAGCGGGGCCCTACGAGCAGTACTTC
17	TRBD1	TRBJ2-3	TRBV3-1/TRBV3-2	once	CASSPHPDDRGGDTQYF	TGTGCCAGCAGCCCGCACCCCGATGACAGGGGTGGGGATACGCAGTATTTT
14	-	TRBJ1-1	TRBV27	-	CASSPDPMNTEAFF	TGTGCCAGCAGCCCCGACCCTATGAACACTGAAGCTTTCTTT
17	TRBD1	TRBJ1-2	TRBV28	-	CASSPGTGFQTNYGYTF	TGTGCCAGCAGTCCGGGGACAGGGTTCCAGACTAACTATGGCTACACCTTC
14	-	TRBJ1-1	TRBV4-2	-	CASSQDRLNTEAFF	TGTGCCAGCAGCCAAGATAGGTTGAACACTGAAGCTTTCTTT
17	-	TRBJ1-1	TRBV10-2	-	CASSEMLLNRMNTEAFF	TGCGCCAGCAGTGAAATGTTGTTAAATCGGATGAACACTGAAGCTTTCTTT
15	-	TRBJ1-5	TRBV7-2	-	CASSLGPSRNQPQHF	TGTGCCAGCAGCTTGGGACCGAGCAGGAATCAGCCCCAGCATTTT
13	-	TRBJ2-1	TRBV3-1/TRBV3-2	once	CASSEYRRDEQFF	TGTGCCAGCAGCGAATATCGGAGGGATGAGCAGTTCTTC
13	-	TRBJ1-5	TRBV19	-	CASSIDPHQRRHF	TGTGCCAGTAGTATAGATCCGCATCAGCGTCGGCATTTT
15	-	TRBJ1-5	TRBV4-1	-	CASSPGVGSNQPQHF	TGCGCCAGCAGTCCAGGGGTCGGAAGCAATCAGCCCCAGCATTTT
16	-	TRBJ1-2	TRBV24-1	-	CATSDREGSRYCGYTF	TGTGCCACCAGTGATCGTGAGGGGAGTCGGTATTGCGGCTACACCTTC
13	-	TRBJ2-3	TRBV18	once	CASSPSHEDTQYF	TGTGCCAGCTCACCCTCACATGAAGATACGCAGTATTTT
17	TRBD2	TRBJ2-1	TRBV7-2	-	CASSSGRGRPSYNEQFF	TGTGCCAGCTCCAGCGGGAGGGGCCGACCCTCCTACAATGAGCAGTTCTTC
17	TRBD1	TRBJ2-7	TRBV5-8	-	CASSSTLGQGPTYEQYF	TGTGCCAGCAGCTCAACCCTAGGACAGGGCCCTACCTACGAGCAGTACTTC
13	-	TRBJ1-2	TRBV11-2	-	CASSSTGDYGYTF	TGTGCCAGCAGCTCGACAGGAGACTATGGCTACACCTTC
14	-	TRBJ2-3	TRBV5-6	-	CASSRPDRTDTQYF	TGTGCCAGCAGCCGACCCGATAGGACAGATACGCAGTATTTT
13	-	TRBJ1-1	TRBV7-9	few	CASSLDMNTEAFF	TGTGCCAGCAGCTTAGACATGAACACTGAAGCTTTCTTT
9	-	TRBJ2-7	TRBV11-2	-	CASGYEQYF	TGTGCCAGCGGCTACGAGCAGTACTTC
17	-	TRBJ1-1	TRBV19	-	CASSIVKRGSWPTEAFF	TGTGCCAGTAGTATAGTCAAACGGGGAAGCTGGCCCACTGAAGCTTTCTTT